The 10 T cell receptor beta chains below come from one sample, sequenced in a study of cytomegalovirus exposure and HLA in healthy donors. Primers included in the PCR were 60 Vbeta and 13 Jbeta primers. Only in-frame clones appear in the TCRdb table, and some are missing; sequencing was by immunoSEQ multiplex PCR. The table includes some 50,000 clones, roughly 72% detected once. The sample consisted of PBMCs. The receptors derive from a woman between 45 and 60 years old in good health and CMV-seropositive.

The V and J genes are TRBV14 and TRBJ2-2, with 9 bases aligning to TRBD1. Germline lookup yields CDR1 SGHDN and CDR2 FVKESK. With V trimmed by 2 bases and J by 0 bases, 4 bases remained unmatched. The CDR3 runs 17 residues. CDR3 sequence reads: CASSQYRDRANTGELFF. DNA of the CDR3: TGTGCCAGCAGCCAATACCGGGACAGGGCGAACACCGGGGAGCTGTTTTTT.

This clone was counted a few times. Written as DNA, the CDR3 is TGCGCCAGCAGCCAAGAAAGGAGTGAGCAGTTCTTC. It yields the protein CASSQERSEQFF. This rearrangement joins TRBV4-1 to TRBJ2-1; D gene unclear. Trimming removed 0 bases from V and 9 bases from J, with 6 bases in between. CDR3 length: 12 amino acids. Germline V gives CDR1 MGHRA, CDR2 YSYEKL.

This clone was observed a handful of times. V and J are TRBV7-9 and TRBJ1-4, with 9 bases matching TRBD1. V shed 2 bases, J shed 2 bases, and the junction held 12 bases outside the gene matches. Germline assignment: CDR1 SEHNR and CDR2 FQNEAQ (reference sequence). The CDR3 spans 19 residues. The CDR3 bases are TGTGCCAGCAGCTTATTTGGTATGGACAGGGGACCGACTAATGAAAAACTGTTTTTT. Amino acid sequence: CASSLFGMDRGPTNEKLFF.

The rearrangement links TRBV6-1 to TRBJ2-1, with 9 bases aligning to TRBD2. CDR1 MNHNS and CDR2 SASEGT come from the germline V gene. The CDR3 extends over 13 amino acids. The V and J ends lost 4 bases and 10 bases, in that order; junction bases with no gene match: 5. The CDR3 region has the DNA TGTGCCAGCAGTGCTAGCGGGATAGGGGAGCAGTTCTTC. Amino acid sequence: CASSASGIGEQFF.

This clone was seen more than once but under ten times. The chain joins TRBV5-8 to TRBJ2-7; D may be TRBD1 (5 bases). Trimming left V 2 bases short and J 6 bases short, with 15 bases between. Germline CDR1 is SGHTS and CDR2 is YDEGEE. The CDR3 runs to 14 residues. The CDR3 DNA reads as TGTGCCAGCAGCTTACAGGTCCTCCCTTCCGAGCAGTACTTC. As protein: CASSLQVLPSEQYF.

This sequence joins TRBV10-3 and TRBJ1-5; D unclear. Trimming removed 2 bases from V and 6 bases from J, with 11 bases in between. Per germline, CDR1 ENHRY and CDR2 SYGVKD. The CDR3 sequence is 14 residues long. DNA for the CDR3: TGTGCCATCAGTGAGGAAACGGGGAGTCAGCCCCAGCATTTT. Translated, it gives CAISEETGSQPQHF.

V and J are TRBV28 and TRBJ1-2; D ambiguous. The germline V and J ends were trimmed by 7 bases and 4 bases, with 10 bases remaining between them. Per germline, CDR1 MDHEN and CDR2 SYDVKM. The CDR3 covers 12 residues. This CDR3 is CASTSSSYGYTF. The DNA of the CDR3 is TGTGCCAGCACCTCTTCCTCCTATGGCTACACCTTC.

This chain uses TRBV6-1 with TRBJ2-5; TRBD2 matches 7 bases. CDR1 MNHNS and CDR2 SASEGT come from the germline V gene. The V segment lost 6 bases and the J segment 5 bases; nucleotides outside the gene matches: 9. CDR3 length: 14 residues. The DNA for the CDR3 is TGTGCCAGCAGAACCTCGGGGGGTCGGGAGACCCAGTACTTC. Its protein product is CASRTSGGRETQYF.

The CDR3 DNA sequence: TGTGCCAGCAGCTTAACGGGACAGGGGGTTACTGAAGCTTTCTTT. Its protein is CASSLTGQGVTEAFF. The chain employs TRBV7-3 and TRBJ1-1; 11 bases line up with TRBD1. Germline assignment: CDR1 SGHTA and CDR2 FQGTGA. The ends lost 0 bases at V and 5 bases at J; junction bases unmatched: 2. The CDR3 has 15 residues.

The V call is TRBV7-9, the J call TRBJ2-3; TRBD2 aligns across 10 bases. The CDR3 length is 14 residues. Trimming at V came to 10 bases and at J to 5 bases, leaving 9 bases not matched to a gene. The V gene's germline CDR1 is SEHNR and CDR2 FQNEAQ (reference sequence). Written as DNA, the CDR3 is TGTGCCACCTCACTAGCGGGAACTGGAGATACGCAGTATTTT. Translating it yields CATSLAGTGDTQYF. The full variable domain, completed using reference TRBV7-9 and TRBJ2-3, is DTGVSQNPRHKITKRGQNVTFRCDPISEHNRLYWYRQTLGQGPEFLTYFQNEAQLEKSRLLSDRFSAERPKGSFSTLEIQRTEQGDSAMYLCATSLAGTGDTQYFGPGTRLTVL.